This T cell receptor beta chain stems from a study of blood T cell repertoires in COVID-19. This CDR3 has 15 residues. Trimming cost V 4 bases and J 0 bases, with 14 bases left between them. Germline V lookup: CDR1 SGHKS, CDR2 YYEKEE (reference sequence). Method: immunoSEQ multiplex PCR; TCRdb's copy keeps in-frame clones and lacks some. The sample carries 150,000 or so clones, less than 85% recorded once. The chain combines TRBV5-5 with TRBJ2-7; D is uncertain. The clonotype was recovered from a middle-aged woman with COVID-19, enrolled during active disease. The specimen sequenced was peripheral blood. The CDR3 region has the DNA TGTGCCAGCAGCCCTGGAGAATGGAACTCCTACGAGCAGTACTTC. It translates to CASSPGEWNSYEQYF. Based on the CDR3 plus reference TRBV5-5 and TRBJ2-7, the full variable domain is DAGVTQSPTHLIKTRGQQVTLRCSPISGHKSVSWYQQVLGQGPQFIFQYYEKEERGRGNFPDRFSARQFPNYSSELNVNALLLGDSALYLCASSPGEWNSYEQYFGPGTRLTVT.